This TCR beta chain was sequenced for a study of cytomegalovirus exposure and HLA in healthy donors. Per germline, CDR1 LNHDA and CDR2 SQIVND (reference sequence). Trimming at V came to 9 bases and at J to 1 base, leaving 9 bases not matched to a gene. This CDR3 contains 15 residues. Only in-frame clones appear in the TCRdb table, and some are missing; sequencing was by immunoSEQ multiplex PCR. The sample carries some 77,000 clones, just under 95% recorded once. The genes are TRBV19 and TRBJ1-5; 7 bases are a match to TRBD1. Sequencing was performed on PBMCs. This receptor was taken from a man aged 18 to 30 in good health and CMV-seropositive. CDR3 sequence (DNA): TGTGCCAGCTCCTACAGGGGAGACAGCAATCAGCCCCAGCATTTT. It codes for CASSYRGDSNQPQHF.